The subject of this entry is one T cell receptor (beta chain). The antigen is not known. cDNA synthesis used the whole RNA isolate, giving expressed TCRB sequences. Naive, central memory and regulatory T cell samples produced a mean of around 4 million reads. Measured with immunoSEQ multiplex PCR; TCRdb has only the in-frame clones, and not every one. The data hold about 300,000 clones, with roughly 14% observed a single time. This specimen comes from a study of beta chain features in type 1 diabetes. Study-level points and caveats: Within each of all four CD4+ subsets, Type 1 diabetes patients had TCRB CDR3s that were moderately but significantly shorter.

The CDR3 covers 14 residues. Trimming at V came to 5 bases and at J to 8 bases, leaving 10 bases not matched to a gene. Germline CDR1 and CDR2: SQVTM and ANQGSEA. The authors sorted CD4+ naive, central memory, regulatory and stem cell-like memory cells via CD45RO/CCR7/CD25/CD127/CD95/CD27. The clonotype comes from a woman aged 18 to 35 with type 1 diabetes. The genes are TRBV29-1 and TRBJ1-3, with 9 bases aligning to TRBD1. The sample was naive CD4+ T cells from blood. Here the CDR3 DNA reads TGCAGCGTTCGCCAAACAGGGGGCGCGGACACCATATATTTT. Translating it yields CSVRQTGGADTIYF.